This TCR beta chain was sequenced in a study of shared clonotypes between healthy human individuals (dated by TCRdb to 2019 to 2021). Some background on the complete study: Two women and a few men aged 18 to 49 years were included in the cohort. Per donor, three plates each were used for CD4 naive and CD4 memory, two for CD8 naive, and one for CD8 memory. The study deeply sequenced blood TCR repertoires of several healthy adults to estimate repertoire size and the extent of clonotype sharing between individuals. Each donor's leukapheresis produced roughly between about 0.85 and 10 billion PBMCs. To increase sequencing depth and limit assay-specific biases, TCR repertoire library preparation and sequencing were carried out by different laboratories using diverse techniques.

TCR CDR3 regions were amplified from genomic DNA by multiplex PCR using the deep immunoSEQ assay. For each cell subset, the extracted genomic DNA was distributed evenly across all wells of several immunoSEQ 96-well plates, and each plate served as one replicate. Each replicate PCR for sorted subsets received 150 to 250 ng genomic DNA, equal to about 30,000 T cell genomes. Purified libraries were quantified with a Qubit 3.0 fluorometer, sized on a Bioanalyzer 2100, and re-quantified with the KAPA Library Quantification kit. Every immunoSEQ 96-well plate was sequenced on a separate single-read 150-cycle Illumina NextSeq 550 flow cell. The source study handled its data this way. Because the immunoSEQ output included only junctional sequences and no quality scores, the filtering could not be the same as the filtering used for full-length reads. To assign V/J genes and CDR3, sequences were annotated using PyIR, a Python wrapper for IgBLAST v1.9, with IMGT germline references. Reads were filtered out if the reads had weak V/J assignments (E-value above 1e-6), no CDR3, stop codons, out-of-frame junctions, or ambiguous translated residues. A V3J clonotype was defined by an identical inferred V gene, J gene, and CDR3 amino acid sequence. The percentage overlap between two repertoires was calculated by dividing the number of shared unique clonotypes by the size of the smaller repertoire. RTK rarefaction, the Chao1 estimator, and Recon v2.1 estimates of unobserved clonotypes were used to assess repertoire richness. For all TCRbeta clonotypes obtained by the gDNA method from several donors, generation probabilities were computed with OLGA. Here the immuneACCESS table is served through TCRdb, limited to in-frame sequences with V and J called. Missing clones are a known gap in these copies; in checked studies unresolved V genes cover under half, and the rest lacks a known reason. The V and J calls and clone size are taken from that table; D and trimming were inferred from the DNA. The sample includes 780,000 or so clones, with 72% observed a single time. Together, the top ten hold under 2% of the sample.

CDR3 length: 14 amino acids, cysteine to phenylalanine. Only the CDR3 portion is preserved as DNA: 42 bases, with reading frame beginning at the first base. Looking up the germline V gene yields CDR1 SGHAT and CDR2 FQNNGV. V loses 2 bases of germline sequence and J loses 0 bases, and the interval between the two ends is 4 bases. In its sample, this clone was seen a few times. It lacks a known antigen. No base-level quality is on record; no much larger clone is a single base apart. Donors were healthy HIV-negative adults with no recently reported acute infections or vaccinations. Only Caucasian adults living in Nashville, Tennessee, USA were represented among the donors. Magnetic negative selection was used to enrich CD4+ T cells, after which naive cells were positively selected on CD45RA and the negative fraction became the memory subset. Blood was collected by leukapheresis, and PBMCs were isolated by Ficoll-Histopaque density gradient centrifugation and then cryopreserved in liquid nitrogen vapor phase. Purity and quantity of every magnetically sorted T cell population were checked by analytical flow cytometry. Each sorted fraction had its genomic DNA isolated and then quantified by UV absorbance on a Nanodrop 2000c.

Summary of the overall study and its limitations: Sampling was limited to blood, and TCR repertoires in tissue likely differ from TCR repertoires in blood. Compared with non-shared clonotypes, the clonotypes found in all four sorted-subset donors had higher generation probabilities. Estimated clonotype richness was generally larger for naive than for memory subsets. Sharing across a handful of donors was observed for about 5% of naive CD4, under 4% of naive CD8, roughly 2.3% of memory CD4, and roughly 0.4% of memory CD8 clonotypes. Even with the large sequencing depth, rarefaction of the sorted-subset datasets indicated that sequencing was incomplete. Because the study included a small number of donors, the genetic and exposure-history diversity represented was limited. Pairwise subsampling indicated that sequencing depth was expected to affect the degree of clonotype sharing among donors.

The sequence joins TRBV11-2 to TRBJ2-2, with no confidently assigned D gene. The sequence was obtained from a woman aged 25 to 45 in good health. Sequences were obtained from memory CD4+ T cells sorted from blood. Sample cell subset or site, as interpreted from the label and publication: CD45RA-negative fraction. The CDR3 in this case is CASSLPPNTGELFF. The nucleotide sequence reads as follows: TGTGCCAGCAGCTTACCGCCGAACACCGGGGAGCTGTTTTTT.